The entry below gives a single T cell receptor beta chain sequence along with its context. The entry originates in a study of control samples from healthy donors and cancer patients. The trim removed 4 bases at V and 4 bases at J, leaving 15 bases unmatched. Germline CDR1 and CDR2: KGHSH and LQKENI. The CDR3 runs 17 residues. Using immunoSEQ multiplex PCR, the repertoire was profiled, and TCRdb retains in-frame clones only, with some absent. Of under 200,000 clones in the sample, 85% to 95% were seen once. The sequence was collected from a middle-aged woman in good health. The sample comprised blood. This sequence joins TRBV18 and TRBJ1-1; 7 bases fit TRBD1. The CDR3 sequence: CASSRNLRDSSGTEAFF. The CDR3 bases are TGTGCCAGCTCACGTAACCTCCGGGACAGTAGTGGCACTGAAGCTTTCTTT.